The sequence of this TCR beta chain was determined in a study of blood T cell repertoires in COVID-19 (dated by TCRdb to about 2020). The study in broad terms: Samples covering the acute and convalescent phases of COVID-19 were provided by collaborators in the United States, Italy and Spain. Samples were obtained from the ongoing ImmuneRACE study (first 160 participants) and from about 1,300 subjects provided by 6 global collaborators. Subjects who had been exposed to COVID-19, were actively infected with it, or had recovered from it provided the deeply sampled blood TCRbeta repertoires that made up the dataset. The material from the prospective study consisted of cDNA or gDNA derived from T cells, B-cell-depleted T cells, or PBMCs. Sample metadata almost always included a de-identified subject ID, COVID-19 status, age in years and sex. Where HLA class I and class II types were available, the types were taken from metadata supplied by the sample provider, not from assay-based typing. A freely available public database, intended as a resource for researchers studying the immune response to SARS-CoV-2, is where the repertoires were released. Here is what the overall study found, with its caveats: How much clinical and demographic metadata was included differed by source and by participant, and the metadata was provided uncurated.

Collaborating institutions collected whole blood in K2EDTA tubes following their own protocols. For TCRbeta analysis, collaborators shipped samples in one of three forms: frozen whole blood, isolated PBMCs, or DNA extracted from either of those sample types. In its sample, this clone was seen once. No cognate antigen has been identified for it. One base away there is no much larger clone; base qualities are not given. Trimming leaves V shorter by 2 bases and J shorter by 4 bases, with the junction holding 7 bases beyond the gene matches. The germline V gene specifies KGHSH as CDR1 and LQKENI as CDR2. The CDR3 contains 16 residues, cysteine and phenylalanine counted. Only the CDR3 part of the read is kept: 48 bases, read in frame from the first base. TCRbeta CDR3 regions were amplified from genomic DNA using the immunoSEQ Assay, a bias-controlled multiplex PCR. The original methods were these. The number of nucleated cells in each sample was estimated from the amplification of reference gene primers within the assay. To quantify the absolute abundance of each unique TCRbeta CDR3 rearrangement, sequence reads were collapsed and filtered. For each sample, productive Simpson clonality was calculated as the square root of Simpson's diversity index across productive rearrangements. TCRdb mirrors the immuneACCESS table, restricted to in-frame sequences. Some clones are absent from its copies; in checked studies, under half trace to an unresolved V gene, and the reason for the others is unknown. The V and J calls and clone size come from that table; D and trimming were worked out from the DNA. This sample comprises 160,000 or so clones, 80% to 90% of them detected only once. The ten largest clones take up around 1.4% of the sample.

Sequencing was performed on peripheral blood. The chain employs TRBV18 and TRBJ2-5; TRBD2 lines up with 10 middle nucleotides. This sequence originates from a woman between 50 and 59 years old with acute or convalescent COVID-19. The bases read TGTGCCAGCTCACCAAGCGAGCGGGGGGGCCTAGAGACCCAGTACTTC. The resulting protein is CASSPSERGGLETQYF.